This record concerns one T cell receptor (beta chain) sequence. Data came from immunoSEQ multiplex PCR; TCRdb stores just in-frame clones and leaves some out. The table has 150,000 to 200,000 clones, about nine tenths seen once. This entry is derived from a study of T cell responses to AZD1222 COVID-19 vaccine. This TCR derives from an adult in good health. The sample in question was peripheral blood, obtained on day 0 of MenACWY control vaccination.

For the CDR3, the DNA is TGTGCCAGCAGCACCGGGACAGGGATGGTGAACACTGAAGCTTTCTTT. Its protein product is CASSTGTGMVNTEAFF. The rearrangement joins TRBV5-8 to TRBJ1-1; the match to TRBD1 covers 9 bases. CDR3 length equals 16 residues. Trimming took 4 bases from V and 0 from J; bases not matched to a gene: 7. CDR1 and CDR2 (germline): SGHTS, YDEGEE.